Shown below are 15 T cell receptor beta chains from a single sample sequenced in a study of blood T cell repertoires in COVID-19. Sequencing was performed with immunoSEQ multiplex PCR; in TCRdb, only in-frame clones are kept and a portion is missing. The sample includes 100,000 to 150,000 clones, 88% seen only once; the top ten take approximately 1.5%. The specimen sequenced was peripheral blood. The receptors shown here come from a human donor in a cohort sampled during active COVID-19.

This sequence joins TRBV18 and TRBJ1-2; no definite D call. V gave up 3 bases and J gave up 3 bases, with 11 bases separating them. CDR1 is KGHSH, CDR2 LQKENI, per germline. The CDR3 has 14 residues. The CDR3 sequence is CASSPAAPYYGYTF. The CDR3 DNA reads as TGTGCCAGCTCACCGGCGGCGCCCTACTATGGCTACACCTTC.

The V call is TRBV5-1, the J call TRBJ2-2; the match to TRBD2 covers 9 bases. Germline V gene sequence: CDR1 SGHRS, CDR2 YFSETQ. This CDR3 is built from 16 residues. Trimming took 3 bases from V and 6 from J; bases not matched to a gene: 9. DNA for the CDR3: TGCGCCAGCAGCTCCCGGGCTAGCGGGGTTGCCGGGGAGCTGTTTTTT. Translation gives CASSSRASGVAGELFF.

This chain joins TRBV9 and TRBJ1-1, with D unclear. V lost 0 bases and J lost 6, with 15 bases in between. Germline CDR1 reads SGDLS; CDR2 reads YYNGEE. The CDR3 totals 15 residues. The CDR3: CASSVDPGLGSEAFF. In nucleotides, the CDR3 is TGTGCCAGCAGCGTAGATCCAGGCCTGGGTTCTGAAGCTTTCTTT.

The rearrangement uses TRBV10-1 and TRBJ2-2, with 11 nucleotides matching TRBD2. The CDR3 runs 18 residues. V lost 0 bases and J lost 1; bases outside the gene matches: 4. Germline loops: CDR1 WNHNN, CDR2 SYGVQD (reference sequence). CDR3 bases: TGCGCCAGCAGTGAGTCCGATCTAGCGGGGGGGAACACCGGGGAGCTGTTTTTT. It is translated as CASSESDLAGGNTGELFF.

With regard to this clone: Within the sample, other DNA sequences also encode this same CDR3. This chain links TRBV6-5 with TRBJ2-1; 12 nucleotides align to TRBD1. Germline V lookup: CDR1 MNHEY, CDR2 SVGAGI. With V trimmed by 5 bases and J by 6 bases, 5 bases remained unmatched. This CDR3 has 15 residues. The CDR3 nucleotides read TGTGCCAGCAGTCCGGGACAGGGGGCTATCAATGAGCAGTTCTTC. Its protein product is CASSPGQGAINEQFF.

The chain combines TRBV7-9 with TRBJ2-7; D possibly corresponds to TRBD2 (6 bases). This CDR3 is built from 14 residues. Germline V gene data show CDR1 as SEHNR and CDR2 as FQNEAQ (reference sequence). Trimming took off 3 bases at V and 5 bases at J, with 14 bases between the two ends. Here the CDR3 DNA reads TGTGCCAGCAGCTTTAAGGGGAGGACCGACGAGCAGTACTTC. This translates into CASSFKGRTDEQYF.

This chain links TRBV7-2 with TRBJ2-3; 13 bases are shared with TRBD2. Germline V gene sequence: CDR1 SGHTA, CDR2 FQGNSA. CDR3 length: 16 residues. With V trimmed by 4 bases and J by 1 base, 2 bases remained unmatched. The CDR3 spells CASSSGLAGGTDTQYF. The CDR3 bases are TGTGCCAGCAGCTCCGGACTAGCGGGAGGCACAGATACGCAGTATTTT.

The chain links TRBV4-1 to TRBJ2-7; TRBD1 matches at 9 bases. The V and J ends lost 4 bases and 6 bases, in that order; junction bases with no gene match: 10. Germline CDR1 is MGHRA and CDR2 is YSYEKL. This CDR3 is built from 15 residues. CDR3 sequence (DNA): TGCGCCAGCAGCCGCCTTGGACAGGGGTTAGCCGAGCAGTACTTC. This gives the protein CASSRLGQGLAEQYF.

V gene TRBV6-6 combines with J gene TRBJ1-4; tentative D call: TRBD1 (6 bases). The V gene lost 0 bases and the J gene lost 14 bases, with 13 bases spanning the gap. Germline CDR1 and CDR2: MNHNY and SVGAGI (reference sequence). The CDR3 contains 13 residues. CDR3 sequence (DNA): TGTGCCAGCAGTTACTCGGGAGAAACAGGGCTGTTTTTT. Its protein is CASSYSGETGLFF.

The chain carries TRBV5-1 and TRBJ2-1; tentative D call: TRBD2 (5 bases). The V gene's germline CDR1 is SGHRS and CDR2 YFSETQ. V was cut by 3 bases and J by 0 bases, with 19 bases left in between. The CDR3 loop spans 18 amino acids. The CDR3 is CASSWTSGVPSSYNEQFF. As DNA, the CDR3 is TGCGCCAGCAGCTGGACTTCTGGCGTCCCGAGCTCCTACAATGAGCAGTTCTTC.

The chain uses TRBV6-5 and TRBJ2-7; 9 bases are shared with TRBD1. Unmatched junction bases numbered 4, after V lost 6 bases and J lost 4 bases. Germline V lookup: CDR1 MNHEY, CDR2 SVGAGI. The CDR3 has 13 amino acids. This CDR3 reads CASSLGQGYEQYF. Written as DNA, the CDR3 is TGTGCCAGCAGCCTAGGACAGGGGTACGAGCAGTACTTC.

This chain links TRBV2 with TRBJ2-5; TRBD2 is a possible D gene (6 bases). Trimming cost V 2 bases and J 4 bases, with 11 bases left between them. The CDR3 spans 14 residues. Germline CDR1 reads SNHLY; CDR2 reads FYNNEI. The CDR3, as DNA: TGTGCCAGCAGTGAACAAGGGAGGCGAGAGACCCAGTACTTC. Residues: CASSEQGRRETQYF.

This chain links TRBV18 with TRBJ1-1; no definite D call. The CDR3 runs to 13 residues. CDR1 is KGHSH, CDR2 LQKENI, per germline. The V gene lost 4 bases and the J gene lost 1 base, with 7 bases spanning the gap. The CDR3 region is CASSHSENTEAFF. In DNA, the CDR3 is TGTGCCAGCTCACACAGTGAGAACACTGAAGCTTTCTTT.

This chain connects TRBV28 to TRBJ2-5, with 8 bases fitting TRBD2. This CDR3 has 15 amino acids. V was pared by 5 bases and J by 7 bases, with 12 bases of the junction left unmatched. Germline loops: CDR1 MDHEN, CDR2 SYDVKM. CDR3: CASSLHSGEGGTQYF. DNA of the CDR3: TGTGCCAGCAGTCTCCATAGCGGGGAGGGTGGGACCCAGTACTTC.

DNA for the CDR3: TGTGCCAGCTCGCCGACTAGCGGGAGTAGGGATGAGCAGTTCTTC. This sequence encodes CASSPTSGSRDEQFF. The chain carries TRBV18 and TRBJ2-1, with 12 bases that match TRBD2. The CDR3 has 15 amino acids. The germline V gene has CDR1 KGHSH and CDR2 LQKENI. Trimming at V came to 6 bases and at J to 8 bases, leaving 8 bases not matched to a gene.